The rows below give T cell receptor beta chains drawn from one sample of a study of cytomegalovirus exposure and HLA in healthy donors. Some clones are missing from TCRdb's copy, which holds only in-frame ones; the method was immunoSEQ multiplex PCR. The sample shows over 150,000 clones, around 85% of them seen only once. Sequencing was carried out using PBMCs. These receptor sequences come from a human donor in good health. The CDR3 runs from the conserved cysteine through the conserved F or W. Each record gives: clone size, V gene, D gene, J gene, CDR3 protein, CDR3 DNA. D genes are given only for firm matches. Size is omitted from some rows. Given values are once, few, many or a class for expanded clones.

NA	TRBV13	TRBD2	TRBJ2-5	CASSLRRWLAGGTTQETQYF	TGTGCCAGCAGCTTACGGAGGTGGTTAGCGGGGGGGACCACCCAAGAGACCCAGTACTTC
few	TRBV9	NA	TRBJ1-3	CASSVDGGQWGNTIYF	TGTGCCAGCAGCGTAGACGGGGGGCAGTGGGGAAACACCATATATTTT
NA	TRBV9	NA	TRBJ1-5	CASGSGLHSNQPQHF	TGTGCCAGCGGAAGCGGCCTACATAGCAATCAGCCCCAGCATTTT
NA	TRBV29-1	TRBD2	TRBJ2-2	CSVGLAGNNGELFF	TGCAGCGTCGGACTAGCGGGGAATAACGGGGAGCTGTTTTTT
NA	TRBV18	TRBD2	TRBJ2-1	CASSPLGGSSYNEQFF	TGTGCCAGCTCACCCTTAGGCGGGAGCTCCTACAATGAGCAGTTCTTC
NA	TRBV6-6	NA	TRBJ1-5	CASSYSRQGSNQPQHF	TGTGCCAGCAGTTACTCGAGGCAGGGAAGCAATCAGCCCCAGCATTTT
few	TRBV7-9	NA	TRBJ2-7	CASSLVGSHEQYF	TGTGCCAGCAGCTTAGTCGGGAGCCACGAGCAGTACTTC
NA	TRBV6-5	NA	TRBJ2-2	CASTPVSTGELFF	TGTGCCAGCACCCCGGTTTCGACCGGGGAGCTGTTTTTT
NA	TRBV9	NA	TRBJ1-6	CASSVEIEGRGSNSPLHF	TGTGCCAGCAGCGTAGAAATCGAGGGCCGAGGGTCTAATTCACCCCTCCACTTT
many	TRBV28	TRBD1	TRBJ2-7	CASRPGQSYEQYF	TGTGCCAGCAGACCGGGACAGTCCTACGAGCAGTACTTC
NA	TRBV10-3	TRBD1	TRBJ2-7	CAISESRDRTYEQYF	TGTGCCATCAGTGAGTCCCGGGACAGGACCTACGAGCAGTACTTC
NA	TRBV7-9	TRBD1	TRBJ1-6	CASSFGQGGNSPLHF	TGTGCCAGCAGCTTCGGACAGGGAGGAAATTCACCCCTCCACTTT
NA	TRBV10-3	NA	TRBJ2-7	CAIRDPTQAYEQYF	TGTGCCATCAGAGACCCGACACAGGCCTACGAGCAGTACTTC
once	TRBV27	TRBD2	TRBJ2-7	CASSLGPGLAGEYEQYF	TGTGCCAGCAGTTTGGGCCCGGGACTAGCGGGGGAGTACGAGCAGTACTTC